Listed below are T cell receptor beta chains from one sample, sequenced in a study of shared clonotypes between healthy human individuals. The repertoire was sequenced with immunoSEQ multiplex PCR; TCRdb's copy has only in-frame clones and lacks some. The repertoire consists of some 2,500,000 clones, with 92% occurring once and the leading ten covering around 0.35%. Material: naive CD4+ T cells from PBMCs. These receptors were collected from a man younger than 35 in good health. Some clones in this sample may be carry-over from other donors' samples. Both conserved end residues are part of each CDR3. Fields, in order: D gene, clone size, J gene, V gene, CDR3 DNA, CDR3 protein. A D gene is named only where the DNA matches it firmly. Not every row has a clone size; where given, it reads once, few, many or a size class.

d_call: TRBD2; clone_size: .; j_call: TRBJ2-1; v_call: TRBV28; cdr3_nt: TGTGCCAGCGGCTCCGGGACTACCCTCAATGAGCAGTTCTTC; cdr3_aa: CASGSGTTLNEQFF
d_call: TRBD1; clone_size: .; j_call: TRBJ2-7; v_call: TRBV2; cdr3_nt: TGTGCCAGCAGTGGGGGACAGGGTGGGTACGAGCAGTACTTC; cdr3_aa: CASSGGQGGYEQYF
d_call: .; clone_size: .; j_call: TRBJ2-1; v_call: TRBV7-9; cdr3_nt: TGTGCCAGCAGCCAGGGGAATCAGGCTGAGCAGTTCTTC; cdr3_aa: CASSQGNQAEQFF
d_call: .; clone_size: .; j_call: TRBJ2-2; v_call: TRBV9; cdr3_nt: TGTGCCAGCAGCTTCTACAGCACCGGGGAGCTGTTTTTT; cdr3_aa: CASSFYSTGELFF
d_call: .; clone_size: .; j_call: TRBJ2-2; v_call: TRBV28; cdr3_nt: TGTGCCAGCAGTACCAATTTCCGCGGGGAGCTGTTTTTT; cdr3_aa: CASSTNFRGELFF
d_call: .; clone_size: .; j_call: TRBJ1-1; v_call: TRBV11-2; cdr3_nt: TGTGCCAGCAGCTTAGAAAGGACAGCGGCTTTCTTT; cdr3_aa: CASSLERTAAFF
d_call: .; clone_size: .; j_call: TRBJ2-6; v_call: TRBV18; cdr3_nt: TGTGCCAGCTCCCTGGATTGGTCGGGCGGGGCCAACGTCCTGACTTTC; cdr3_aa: CASSLDWSGGANVLTF
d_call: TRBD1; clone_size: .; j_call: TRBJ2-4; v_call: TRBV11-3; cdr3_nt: TGTGCCAGCAGCTTGGGACAGGGCAGCAAAAACATTCAGTACTTC; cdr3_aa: CASSLGQGSKNIQYF
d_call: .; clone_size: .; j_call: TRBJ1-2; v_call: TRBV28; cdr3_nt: TGTGCCAGCAGTGGGGGCTTAACGAGGGGTGGCTACACCTTC; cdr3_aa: CASSGGLTRGGYTF
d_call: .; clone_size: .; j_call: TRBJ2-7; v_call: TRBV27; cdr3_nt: TGTGCCAGCAGGGGCAAACTAGGAGGATTGTACGAGCAGTACTTC; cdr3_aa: CASRGKLGGLYEQYF
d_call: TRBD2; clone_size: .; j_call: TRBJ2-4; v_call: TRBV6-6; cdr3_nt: TGTGCCAGCAGTTACGGTGTAGCGGGTGTGGGAAACATTCAGTACTTC; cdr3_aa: CASSYGVAGVGNIQYF
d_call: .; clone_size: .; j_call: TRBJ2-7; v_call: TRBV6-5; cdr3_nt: TGTGCCAGCAGTTACTCGAGGGGGAAAAGCTCCTACGAGCAGTACTTC; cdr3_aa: CASSYSRGKSSYEQYF
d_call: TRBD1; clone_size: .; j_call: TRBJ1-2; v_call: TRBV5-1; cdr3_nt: TGCGCCAGCAGCTTGCCCCCGGACACCCAGGGGGCCTATGGCTACACCTTC; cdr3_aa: CASSLPPDTQGAYGYTF
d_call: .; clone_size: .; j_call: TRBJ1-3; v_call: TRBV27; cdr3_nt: TGTGCCAGCAGTTCGCTGACAGAGATCGGAAACACCATATATTTT; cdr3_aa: CASSSLTEIGNTIYF
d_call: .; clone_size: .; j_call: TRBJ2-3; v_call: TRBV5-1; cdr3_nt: TGCGCCAGCAGCTTGGTGGGAGGCCCTCCTAGCACAGATACGCAGTATTTT; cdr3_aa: CASSLVGGPPSTDTQYF
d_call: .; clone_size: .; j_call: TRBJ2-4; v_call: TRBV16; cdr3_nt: TGTGCCAGCAGCCCCTATAAGGCCCGCCAGTACTTC; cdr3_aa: CASSPYKARQYF
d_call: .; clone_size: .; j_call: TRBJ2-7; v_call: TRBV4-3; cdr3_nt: TGCGCCAGCAGCCAAGAGCCAGTCTCCTACGAGCAGTACTTC; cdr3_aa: CASSQEPVSYEQYF
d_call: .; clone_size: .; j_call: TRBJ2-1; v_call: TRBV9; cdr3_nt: TGTGCCAGCAGCCCAGGACAGCTCTACAATGAGCAGTTCTTC; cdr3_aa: CASSPGQLYNEQFF
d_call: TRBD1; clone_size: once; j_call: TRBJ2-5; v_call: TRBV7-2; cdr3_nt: TGTGCCAGCAGCCGGGACAGGGGGGAGGAGACCCAGTACTTC; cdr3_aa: CASSRDRGEETQYF
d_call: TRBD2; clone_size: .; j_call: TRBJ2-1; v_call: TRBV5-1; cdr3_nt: TGCGCCAGCAGCCCGGGACTAGCGCGCCTCAATGAGCAGTTCTTC; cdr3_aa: CASSPGLARLNEQFF
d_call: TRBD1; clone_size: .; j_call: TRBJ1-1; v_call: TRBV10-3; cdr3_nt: TGTGCCATCAGTGGCAACAGGGGTATGAGCACTGAAGCTTTCTTT; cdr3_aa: CAISGNRGMSTEAFF
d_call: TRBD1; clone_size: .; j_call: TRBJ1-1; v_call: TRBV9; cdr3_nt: TGTGCCAGCAGCGGACGGGACAGGGGGGTCTCGGGCACTGAAGCTTTCTTT; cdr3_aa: CASSGRDRGVSGTEAFF
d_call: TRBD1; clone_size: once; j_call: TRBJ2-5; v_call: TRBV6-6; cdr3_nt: TGTGCCAGCCGCCGGCAGGGGGCTCAAGAAGAGACCCAGTACTTC; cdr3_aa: CASRRQGAQEETQYF
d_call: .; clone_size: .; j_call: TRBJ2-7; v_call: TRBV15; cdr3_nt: TGTGCCACCAGGGGCGATCGGGGCTACGAGCAGTACTTC; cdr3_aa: CATRGDRGYEQYF
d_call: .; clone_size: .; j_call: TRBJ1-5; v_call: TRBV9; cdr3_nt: TGTGCCAGCAGCGTAGGGGGAGATCGGAATCAGCCCCAGCATTTT; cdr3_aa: CASSVGGDRNQPQHF
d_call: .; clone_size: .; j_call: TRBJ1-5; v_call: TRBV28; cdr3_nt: TGTGCCAGCAGTTTAAGCTATCAGCCCCAGCATTTT; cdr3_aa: CASSLSYQPQHF
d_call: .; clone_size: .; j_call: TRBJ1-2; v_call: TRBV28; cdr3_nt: TGTGCCAGCAGACAAATAATGGGGGGCGATGGCTACACCTTC; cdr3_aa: CASRQIMGGDGYTF
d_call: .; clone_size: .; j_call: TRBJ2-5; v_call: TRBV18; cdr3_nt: TGTGCCAGCTCACCTGGGAGGGAGACCCAGTACTTC; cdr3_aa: CASSPGRETQYF
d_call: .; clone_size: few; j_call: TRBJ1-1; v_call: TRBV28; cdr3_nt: TGTGCCAGCAGTCCAATAGTGAACACTGAAGCTTTCTTT; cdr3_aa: CASSPIVNTEAFF
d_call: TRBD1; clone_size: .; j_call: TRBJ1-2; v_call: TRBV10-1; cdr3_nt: TGCGCCAGCAGTAAACAGGGGTTCGGCTATGGCTACACCTTC; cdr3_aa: CASSKQGFGYGYTF
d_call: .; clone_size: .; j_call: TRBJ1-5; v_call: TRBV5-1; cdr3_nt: TGCGCCAGCAGCTTGGGCGGGGGGGATTGGAGTCAGCCCCAGCATTTT; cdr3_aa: CASSLGGGDWSQPQHF
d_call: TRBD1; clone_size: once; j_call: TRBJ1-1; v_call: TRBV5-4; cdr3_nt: TGTGCCAGCAGAGGATACGCGGGACAGGGGAACACTGAAGCTTTCTTT; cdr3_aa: CASRGYAGQGNTEAFF
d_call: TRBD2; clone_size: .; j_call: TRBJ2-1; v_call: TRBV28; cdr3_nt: TGTGCCAGCAGCTCAATTAGAACGGGGGGTTATGAGCAGTTCTTC; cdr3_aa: CASSSIRTGGYEQFF